Included here is one T cell receptor beta chain sequence, with context. This clone's antigen is unknown. Per-nucleotide qualities are absent, and no much larger clonotype sits a single base away. These data belong to a study of blood T cell repertoires in COVID-19 (TCRdb year 2020). Broadly, across the study: Samples covering the acute and convalescent phases of COVID-19 were provided by collaborators in the United States, Italy and Spain. The sample metadata nearly always contained a de-identified subject ID, COVID-19 status, age in years and sex. The repertoires were released in a freely available public database meant as a resource for research on the immune response to SARS-CoV-2. The samples were drawn from two sources: the first 160 participants of the ongoing ImmuneRACE study, and 1,200 or so subjects contributed by 6 global collaborators. The prospective study material was composed of cDNA or gDNA derived from T cells, B-cell-depleted T cells, or PBMCs. Where HLA class I and class II types were available, the types were taken from metadata supplied by the sample provider, not from assay-based typing. Subjects who had been exposed to COVID-19, were actively infected with it, or had recovered from it provided the deeply sampled blood TCRbeta repertoires that made up the dataset. The research as a whole found: The amount of clinical and demographic metadata varied by source and participant and was provided uncurated.

The junction shows trimming of 2 bases on V and 4 bases on J, and the gene matches do not reach 7 bases of it. Reading the germline V gene (reference sequence) gives CDR1 LGHDT and CDR2 YNNKEL. Spanning cysteine to phenylalanine, the CDR3 consists of 16 amino acids. Kept here is only the CDR3 DNA, which spans 48 bases and is read in frame from base 1. TCRbeta CDR3 regions were amplified from genomic DNA by means of the immunoSEQ Assay, a bias-controlled multiplex PCR. The authors' pipeline ran thus. Within the assay, amplification of reference gene primers was used to estimate how many nucleated cells each sample contained. To quantify the absolute abundance of each unique TCRbeta CDR3 rearrangement, sequence reads were collapsed and filtered. For each sample, productive Simpson clonality was calculated as the square root of Simpson's diversity index over productive rearrangements. As stored in TCRdb, this immuneACCESS dataset retains in-frame rearrangements with V and J assigned. A fraction of the clones does not appear; measured against another copy, unresolved V genes explain less than half of the discrepancy, and the remainder lacks a known reason. For V, J and clone size, that table is used; D and trimming come from the DNA. This sample gives approximately 68,000 clones in total; around 86% of them show up just once. Jointly, the top ten make up less than 15% of the sample.

Collaborating institutions collected whole blood in K2EDTA tubes following their own protocols. For TCRbeta analysis, collaborators shipped samples in one of three forms: frozen whole blood, isolated PBMCs, or DNA extracted from either of those sample types. Sequenced material: peripheral blood. The chain is made from TRBV3-1 (or the pseudogene TRBV3-2) and TRBJ2-3, with 9 junctional bases fitting TRBD2. The TCR sequence derives from an older woman with acute or convalescent COVID-19. The CDR3 protein is CASSQFGGGASDTQYF. The DNA reads as follows: TGTGCCAGCAGCCAATTCGGCGGGGGGGCGTCAGATACGCAGTATTTT.